A selection of T cell receptor beta chains follows, all from one sample in a study of blood T cell repertoires in COVID-19. The data were produced by immunoSEQ multiplex PCR, yet TCRdb's version contains in-frame clones alone and is incomplete. The sample contains tens of thousands of clones, about 83% of which appear only once. Sequencing input: peripheral blood. These receptors came from an elderly woman with acute or convalescent COVID-19. Both conserved end residues are part of each CDR3. The D gene is left open where the match is weak. The size of a clone is reported for some rows only, either as once, few or many, or as a class for expanded clones.

D gene	V gene	J gene	clone size	CDR3 protein	CDR3 DNA
.	TRBV11-3	TRBJ2-1	.	CASRKTGQGYNEQFF	TGTGCCAGCAGGAAAACGGGACAAGGGTACAATGAGCAGTTCTTC
.	TRBV4-3	TRBJ1-2	.	CASSQDQAPLYGYTF	TGCGCCAGCAGCCAAGATCAAGCCCCTCTTTATGGCTACACCTTC
.	TRBV7-6	TRBJ2-5	.	CASSLSVETQYF	TGTGCCAGCAGCCTATCGGTAGAGACCCAGTACTTC
.	TRBV29-1	TRBJ2-3	.	CSVGGPLGADTQYF	TGCAGCGTTGGCGGGCCCCTTGGCGCAGATACGCAGTATTTT
.	TRBV25-1	TRBJ1-5	.	CASSGRGEGQPQHF	TGTGCCAGCAGTGGCAGGGGAGAAGGTCAGCCCCAGCATTTT
TRBD1	TRBV11-1	TRBJ2-5	.	CASSPRTRGQRETQYF	TGTGCCAGCAGCCCTAGGACAAGGGGACAGCGGGAGACCCAGTACTTC
.	TRBV7-9	TRBJ2-5	few	CASSQRQGREETQYF	TGTGCCAGCAGTCAAAGGCAGGGAAGGGAAGAGACCCAGTACTTC
.	TRBV7-9	TRBJ2-3	.	CASSQRQVEDTQYF	TGTGCCAGCAGCCAACGACAGGTGGAAGATACGCAGTATTTT
.	TRBV6-1	TRBJ2-7	.	CASSEGGAYEQYF	TGTGCCAGCAGTGAAGGGGGGGCCTACGAGCAGTACTTC
.	TRBV9	TRBJ2-1	.	CASSVSGTAYNEQFF	TGTGCCAGCAGCGTGAGTGGAACAGCCTACAATGAGCAGTTCTTC
.	TRBV10-3	TRBJ2-5	.	CAISEHREETQYF	TGTGCCATCAGTGAACACAGGGAAGAGACCCAGTACTTC
TRBD1	TRBV7-9	TRBJ1-5	.	CASSPGGEWQPQHF	TGTGCCAGCAGCCCAGGGGGCGAGTGGCAGCCCCAGCATTTT
.	TRBV28	TRBJ1-6	.	CASSPGQLDNSPLHF	TGTGCCAGCAGTCCAGGACAGCTAGATAATTCACCCCTCCACTTT
TRBD1	TRBV24-1	TRBJ2-1	few	CATTPGQGYNEQFF	TGTGCCACAACTCCGGGACAGGGCTACAATGAGCAGTTCTTC
.	TRBV9	TRBJ2-7	.	CASSVGGDSYEQYF	TGTGCCAGCAGCGTAGGCGGTGACTCCTACGAGCAGTACTTC
TRBD1	TRBV7-3	TRBJ2-5	.	CASSKTGGIRETQYF	TGTGCCAGCAGCAAGACAGGGGGCATCAGAGAGACCCAGTACTTC
TRBD2	TRBV24-1	TRBJ2-2	.	CATSDIPGLALAGELFF	TGTGCCACCAGTGACATTCCGGGACTAGCGTTGGCCGGGGAGCTGTTTTTT
TRBD1	TRBV7-8	TRBJ1-6	.	CASSRDRESYNSPLHF	TGTGCCAGCAGCCGAGACAGGGAGTCCTATAATTCACCCCTCCACTTT
.	TRBV7-2	TRBJ2-1	.	CASSNGGYNEQFF	TGTGCCAGCAGCAATGGGGGGTACAATGAGCAGTTCTTC
TRBD2	TRBV6-4	TRBJ2-1	.	CASSSQGTSGNEQFF	TGTGCCAGCAGCTCTCAAGGGACTAGCGGTAATGAGCAGTTCTTC
.	TRBV18	TRBJ2-7	.	CASSPGGFGYYEQYF	TGTGCCAGCTCCCCAGGGGGGTTTGGGTACTACGAGCAGTACTTC
TRBD1	TRBV6-5	TRBJ1-2	.	CASSYLTGGYGYTF	TGTGCCAGCAGTTACCTAACAGGGGGCTATGGCTACACCTTC
TRBD1	TRBV12-3/TRBV12-4	TRBJ1-1	once	CASRGTGDEAFF	TGTGCCAGCAGGGGGACAGGTGATGAAGCTTTCTTT
TRBD1	TRBV19	TRBJ1-6	.	CASSRGQPNNSPLHF	TGTGCCAGTAGTCGGGGACAGCCTAATAATTCACCCCTCCACTTT